This T cell receptor (beta chain) derives from a study of cytomegalovirus exposure and HLA in healthy donors. Primers: 60 Vbeta forward and 13 Jbeta reverse. Generated by immunoSEQ multiplex PCR, the TCRdb table keeps only in-frame clones and is missing some. The sample carries under 200,000 clones, about 80% recorded once. A remark on this clone: Its target is not known.

Germline CDR1 is SGHRS and CDR2 is YFSETQ. CDR3 length equals 11 residues. Trimming pared 3 bases from V and 9 bases from J, leaving 7 bases between. General study findings and limits: The later analysis indicated that the majority of CMV-associated TCR beta chains appeared HLA-restricted. Altogether, around 160 TCR beta chains were recorded as cytomegalovirus-associated.

The chain combines TRBV5-1 with TRBJ2-1; D not certain. The specimen sequenced was PBMCs. This TCR was sampled from a man between 18 and 29 years old in good health and CMV-seropositive. DNA of the CDR3: TGCGCCAGCAGCTCCCAGGTTGAGCAGTTCTTC. Residues: CASSSQVEQFF.